The TCR beta chain described here comes from a study of blood T cell repertoires in COVID-19. Study overall: Acute and convalescent COVID-19 specimens originated in the United States, Italy and Spain. T cells, B-cell-depleted T cells, or PBMCs provided the cDNA or gDNA that served as material.

V was clipped by 3 bases and J by 6 bases; unmatched bases: 11. CDR3 length equals 16 residues. Germline CDR1 is LGHNT and CDR2 is FRNRAP. Participant reports of clinical history set cohort assignment. Study processing details: Nucleated cell counts were estimated from reference gene primer amplification. The protocol was immunoSEQ multiplex PCR, while the TCRdb copy is restricted to in-frame clones and leaves out a portion. V, J and clone size are taken as reported in that table, and D and trimming were inferred from the DNA itself. The data contain hundreds of thousands of clones, around 89% of them seen just once; the ten biggest clones take up 1%.

The sample comprised PBMCs or T cells enriched from blood (not recorded which). This chain links TRBV12-5 with TRBJ1-2; 9 nucleotides agree with TRBD1. The source of this sequence is a man younger than 35 who had recovered from COVID-19. Here the CDR3 reads CASGFLTGGSVDGYTF. Here the CDR3 DNA reads TGTGCTAGTGGTTTCCTAACAGGGGGCTCAGTCGATGGCTACACCTTC.